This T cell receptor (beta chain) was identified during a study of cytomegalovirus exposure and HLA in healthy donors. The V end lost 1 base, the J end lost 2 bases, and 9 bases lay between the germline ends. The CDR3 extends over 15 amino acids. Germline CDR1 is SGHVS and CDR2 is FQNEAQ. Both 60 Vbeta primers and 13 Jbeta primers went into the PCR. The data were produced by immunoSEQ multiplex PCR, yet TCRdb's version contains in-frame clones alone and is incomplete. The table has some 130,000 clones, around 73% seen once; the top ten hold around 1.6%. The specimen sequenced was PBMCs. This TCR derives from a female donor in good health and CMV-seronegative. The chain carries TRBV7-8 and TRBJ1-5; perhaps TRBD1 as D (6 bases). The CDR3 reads CASSLVSGGNQPQHF. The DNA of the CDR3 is TGTGCCAGCAGCTTAGTATCAGGGGGCAATCAGCCCCAGCATTTT.